This TCR beta chain was observed in a study of T cell repertoires in cytomegalovirus infection. For the study at large: Public signatures in TCR beta pointed to CMV infection and matching HLA type. Study-level findings and limits: Public TCR beta family frequency separated CMV-and-HLA carriers, including in an independent cohort. CMV-specific TCR beta clonotypes restricted by HLA-C dominated the ex vivo response.

The CDR3 contains 19 residues. The V and J ends lost 3 bases and 7 bases respectively, with 27 bases between them. CDR1 SGHVS and CDR2 FQNEAQ come from the germline V gene. This clonotype has a count of ten or more. Its antigen is as yet unknown. TCRdb itself ran the reads through MiXCR, one entry per CDR3 protein. The data hold approximately 250,000 distinct CDR3 sequences, with about 7% observed a single time. The rearrangement uses TRBV7-8 and TRBJ2-2, with D possibly being TRBD2 (5 bases). The receptor was isolated from a human donor in good health (CMV status not recorded). Some clones in this sample may be carry-over from other donors' samples. Sequenced material: PBMCs. The CDR3 reads CASSFSVVSGRRFYGELFF. In DNA, the CDR3 is TGTGCCAGCAGCTTCTCTGTGGTCTCGGGGAGACGATTTTACGGGGAGCTGTTTTTT. Drawing the rest from reference TRBV7-8 and TRBJ2-2, the complete variable domain is GAGVSQSPRYKVAKRGQDVALRCDPISGHVSLFWYQQALGQGPEFLTYFQNEAQLDKSGLPSDRFFAERPEGSVSTLKIQRTQQEDSAVYLCASSFSVVSGRRFYGELFFGEGSRLTVL.